Included here is one TCR beta chain sequence, with context. Other autoimmune diseases, uncontrolled infections, pregnancy or lactation ruled patients out of participation. Clinicians made diagnoses from clinical symptoms, serum thyroxine, TRAb, thyroid ultrasound and orbital computed tomography. V was pared by 1 base and J by 7 bases, with 8 bases of the junction left unmatched. CDR1 is SEHNR, CDR2 FQNEAQ, per germline (reference sequence). The CDR3 contains 17 residues. The authors amplified TCR beta CDR3 regions from RNA transcripts. HTBI primers served in a first-round RT-PCR, which a second-round multiplex PCR followed. TCRdb processed the multiplex PCR reads anew with MiXCR; each CDR3 protein has one entry. This sample has roughly 36,000 distinct CDR3 sequences, with approximately 50% found just once. This specimen comes from a study of Graves' ophthalmopathy and Graves' hyperthyroidism. At the level of the study: The study drew peripheral blood at initial diagnosis, before any treatment.

The receptor comes from an adult woman with stable Graves' hyperthyroidism. Sequenced sample: peripheral blood. The chain links TRBV7-9 to TRBJ2-3; 13 bases fit TRBD2. Here the CDR3 DNA reads TGTGCCAGCAGCTTAGGACTAGCGGGAGGAGTGACGTATACGCAGTATTTT. Its protein product is CASSLGLAGGVTYTQYF.